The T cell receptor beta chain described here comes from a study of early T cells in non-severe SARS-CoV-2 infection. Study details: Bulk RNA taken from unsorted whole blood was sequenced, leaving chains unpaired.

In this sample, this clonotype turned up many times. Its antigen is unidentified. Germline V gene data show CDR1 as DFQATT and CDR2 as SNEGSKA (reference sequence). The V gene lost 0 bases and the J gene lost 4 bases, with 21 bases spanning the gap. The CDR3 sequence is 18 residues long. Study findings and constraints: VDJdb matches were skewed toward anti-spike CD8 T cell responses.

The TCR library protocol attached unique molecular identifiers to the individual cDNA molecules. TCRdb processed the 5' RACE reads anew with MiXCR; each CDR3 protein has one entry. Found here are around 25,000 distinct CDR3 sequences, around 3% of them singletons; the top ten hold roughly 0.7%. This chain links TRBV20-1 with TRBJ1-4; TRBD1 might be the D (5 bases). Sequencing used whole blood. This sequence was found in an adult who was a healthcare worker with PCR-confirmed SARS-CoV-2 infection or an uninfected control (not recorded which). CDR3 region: CSARDFGAGSSSNEKLFF. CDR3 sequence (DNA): TGCAGTGCTAGAGATTTTGGGGCAGGGAGTTCGAGTAATGAAAAACTGTTTTTT.